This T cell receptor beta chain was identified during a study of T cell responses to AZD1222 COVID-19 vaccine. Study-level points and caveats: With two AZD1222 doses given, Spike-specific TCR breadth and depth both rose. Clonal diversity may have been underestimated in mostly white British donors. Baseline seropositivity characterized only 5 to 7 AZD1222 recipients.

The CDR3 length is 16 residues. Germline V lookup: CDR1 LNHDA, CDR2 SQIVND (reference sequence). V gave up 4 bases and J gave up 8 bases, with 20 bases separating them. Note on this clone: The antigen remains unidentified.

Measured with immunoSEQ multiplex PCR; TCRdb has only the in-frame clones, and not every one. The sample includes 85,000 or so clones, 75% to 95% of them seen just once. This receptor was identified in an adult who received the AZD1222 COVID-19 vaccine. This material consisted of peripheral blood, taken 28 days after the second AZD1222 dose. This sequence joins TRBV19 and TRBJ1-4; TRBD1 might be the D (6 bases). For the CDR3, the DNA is TGTGCCAGTAGTAAATACGGACAGACGACACGGGAAAAACTGTTTTTT. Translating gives CASSKYGQTTREKLFF.